These T cell receptor beta chains were read from a single sample in a study of cytomegalovirus exposure and HLA in healthy donors. This table comes from immunoSEQ multiplex PCR, and its TCRdb copy is limited to in-frame clones, with some not included. The sample contains around 150,000 clones, approximately 8.9% of which appear only once. Sequencing was done on a sample of PBMCs. The receptors derive from a woman aged 40 to 49 in good health and CMV-seropositive. The CDR3 runs from the conserved cysteine through the conserved F or W. Each record gives: CDR3 protein, CDR3 DNA, V gene, clone size, J gene, D gene. A D gene is named only where the DNA matches it firmly. Expanded clones are given a class, and other clones once, few, many or no size at all.

CASSGSTVRGTLHF	TGTGCCAGTAGTGGCTCGACGGTCCGGGGAACCCTCCACTTT	TRBV19	-	TRBJ1-6	-
CASSLTGGGYNEQFF	TGTGCCAGTAGTCTGACAGGGGGCGGCTACAATGAGCAGTTCTTC	TRBV19	-	TRBJ2-1	TRBD1
CASSRGIYKMNRNTEAFF	TGCGCCAGCAGCCGGGGGATATATAAAATGAACCGAAACACTGAAGCTTTCTTT	TRBV5-1	few	TRBJ1-1	-
CATRPRGKETQYF	TGTGCCACCAGGCCTAGGGGGAAAGAGACCCAGTACTTC	TRBV15	few	TRBJ2-5	-
CASSITHGQSYEQYF	TGTGCCAGTAGTATAACTCACGGACAGTCCTACGAGCAGTACTTC	TRBV19	-	TRBJ2-7	-
CASSLRGVAEAFF	TGTGCCAGTAGTCTCAGGGGCGTAGCTGAAGCTTTCTTT	TRBV19	few	TRBJ1-1	-
CASSPIREGSVGYTF	TGTGCCAGCTCACCAATCAGAGAGGGCTCGGTTGGCTACACCTTC	TRBV18	-	TRBJ1-2	-
CASSLFSGGAPDTQYF	TGTGCCAGCAGCTTGTTCAGCGGGGGGGCCCCAGATACGCAGTATTTT	TRBV5-6	-	TRBJ2-3	TRBD2
CASRVNRGRNYGYTF	TGTGCCAGCAGGGTCAACAGGGGGCGAAACTATGGCTACACCTTC	TRBV2	-	TRBJ1-2	TRBD1
CASSQTGYYGYTF	TGTGCCAGCAGTCAGACAGGGTACTATGGCTACACCTTC	TRBV6-1	few	TRBJ1-2	TRBD1
CASSLDRGDTEAFF	TGTGCCAGCAGCTTGGACAGGGGTGACACTGAAGCTTTCTTT	TRBV7-9	-	TRBJ1-1	TRBD1
CSIRQGLSTDTQYF	TGCAGCATACGACAGGGCCTAAGCACAGATACGCAGTATTTT	TRBV29-1	few	TRBJ2-3	TRBD1
CASGTGPGEQYF	TGTGCCAGCGGGACAGGGCCAGGGGAGCAGTACTTC	TRBV7-9	-	TRBJ2-7	TRBD1
CASSVGPGGQAYEQYF	TGTGCCAGCAGCGTAGGGCCCGGGGGACAGGCCTACGAGCAGTACTTC	TRBV9	few	TRBJ2-7	TRBD1
CASSYSWGDYEQYF	TGTGCCAGCAGTTACTCTTGGGGGGACTACGAGCAGTACTTC	TRBV6-6	-	TRBJ2-7	-
CASSPGGKLFF	TGTGCCAGCAGCCCAGGGGGAAAACTGTTTTTT	TRBV7-2	few	TRBJ1-4	TRBD1
CASSERGQNTEAFF	TGTGCCAGCAGTGAAAGGGGACAGAACACTGAAGCTTTCTTT	TRBV2	few	TRBJ1-1	-
CSARRGINTEAFF	TGCAGCGCGAGGAGGGGTATTAACACTGAAGCTTTCTTT	TRBV29-1	-	TRBJ1-1	-
CSVAVSVMNTEAFF	TGCAGCGTTGCCGTATCAGTCATGAACACTGAAGCTTTCTTT	TRBV29-1	-	TRBJ1-1	-
CASSLASLGGNGYTF	TGCGCCAGCAGCTTGGCTTCTCTGGGAGGGAATGGCTACACCTTT	TRBV5-1	-	TRBJ1-2	-
CASSYGTGSGNTIYF	TGTGCCAGCAGTTACGGGACAGGGTCTGGAAACACCATATATTTT	TRBV6-5	few	TRBJ1-3	TRBD1
CASSQQTGIGYGYTF	TGCGCCAGCAGCCAGCAGACAGGTATAGGCTATGGCTACACCTTC	TRBV4-3	-	TRBJ1-2	-
CASSERILAAYNEQFF	TGTGCCAGCAGTGAGAGAATACTAGCGGCCTACAATGAGCAGTTCTTC	TRBV2	few	TRBJ2-1	TRBD2
CASSIFILAGGPLSYNEQFF	TGTGCCAGTAGTATTTTTATCCTAGCGGGGGGCCCCCTCTCCTACAATGAGCAGTTCTTC	TRBV19	few	TRBJ2-1	TRBD2
CASSGYYTTGELFF	TGTGCCAGCAGTGGTTACTACACCACCGGGGAGCTGTTTTTT	TRBV25-1	-	TRBJ2-2	-
CASRTETNYGYTF	TGTGCCAGCCGGACAGAAACTAACTATGGCTACACCTTC	TRBV2	-	TRBJ1-2	-
CASSLEGGLLYGYTF	TGCGCCAGCAGCTTGGAGGGGGGGCTGCTCTATGGCTACACCTTC	TRBV5-1	-	TRBJ1-2	-
CASSPRQSTNSPLHF	TGTGCCAGCTCACCACGACAGAGTACTAATTCACCCCTCCACTTT	TRBV18	few	TRBJ1-6	-
CASSLGLAGETQYF	TGCGCCAGCAGCTTAGGTCTTGCGGGAGAGACCCAGTACTTC	TRBV5-1	-	TRBJ2-5	-
CASSRRGDNEKLFF	TGTGCCAGCAGCCGCAGGGGTGATAATGAAAAACTGTTTTTT	TRBV4-2	-	TRBJ1-4	-
CASSPRLAGSYNEQFF	TGTGCCAGCAGTCCAAGACTAGCGGGCTCCTACAATGAGCAGTTCTTC	TRBV9	-	TRBJ2-1	TRBD2
CASSYSHLNTGELFF	TGTGCCAGCAGTTACTCCCACTTAAACACCGGGGAGCTGTTTTTT	TRBV6-6	many	TRBJ2-2	-
CASILGQGNYGYTF	TGTGCCAGCATTCTGGGACAGGGGAACTATGGCTACACCTTC	TRBV2	-	TRBJ1-2	TRBD1
CSALDRIKNTEAFF	TGCAGCGCCTTGGACAGAATAAAGAACACTGAAGCTTTCTTT	TRBV29-1	-	TRBJ1-1	-
CASQRGTSEAFF	TGTGCCTCCCAACGAGGGACTTCGGAGGCTTTCTTT	TRBV19	few	TRBJ1-1	-
CASSSPPGQGPRTQHF	TGTGCCAGCAGCTCCCCCCCGGGACAGGGTCCTCGGACCCAGCATTTT	TRBV5-5	-	TRBJ1-5	TRBD1
CASSLSSGATDTQYF	TGCGCCAGCAGCCTTTCATCAGGGGCGACAGATACGCAGTATTTT	TRBV4-1	many	TRBJ2-3	-
CASSLRDAGSDTQYF	TGTGCCAGCAGCTTAAGGGATGCGGGGTCAGATACGCAGTATTTT	TRBV7-3	-	TRBJ2-3	-
CASSLDGRRYTEAFF	TGCGCCAGCAGCTTGGACGGCAGGCGCTACACTGAAGCTTTCTTT	TRBV5-1	few	TRBJ1-1	-
CASSQAGTGARTEAFF	TGCGCCAGCAGCCAAGCCGGGACAGGGGCCCGAACTGAAGCTTTCTTT	TRBV4-3	-	TRBJ1-1	TRBD1
CASSQKGGLGYTF	TGCGCCAGCAGCCAGAAAGGAGGGCTTGGCTACACCTTC	TRBV4-3	-	TRBJ1-2	-